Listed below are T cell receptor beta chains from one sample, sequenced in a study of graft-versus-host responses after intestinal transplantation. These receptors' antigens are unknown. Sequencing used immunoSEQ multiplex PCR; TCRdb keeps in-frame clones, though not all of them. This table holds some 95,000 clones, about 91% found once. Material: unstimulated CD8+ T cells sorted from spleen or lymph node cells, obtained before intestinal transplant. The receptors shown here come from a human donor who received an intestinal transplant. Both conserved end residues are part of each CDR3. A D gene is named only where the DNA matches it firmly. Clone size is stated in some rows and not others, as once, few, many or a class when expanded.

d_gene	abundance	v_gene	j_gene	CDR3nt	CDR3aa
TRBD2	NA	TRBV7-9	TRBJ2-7	TGTGCCAGCAGCTTAGTCGGGACTAGCGGGAGGAACGAGCAGTACTTC	CASSLVGTSGRNEQYF
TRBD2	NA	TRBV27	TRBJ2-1	TGTGCCAGCGGAACCAGGACGGGGGGGCTTAACAATGAGCAGTTCTTC	CASGTRTGGLNNEQFF
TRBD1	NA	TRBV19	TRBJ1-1	TGTGCCAGTAGTGACAGGGTTTGGACTGAAGCTTTCTTT	CASSDRVWTEAFF
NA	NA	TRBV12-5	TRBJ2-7	TGTGCTAGTGGACACTCGGGGGAGTTCGGGTTC	CASGHSGEFGF
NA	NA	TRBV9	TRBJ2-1	TGTGCCAGCGGACAGTTTAGGGATGAGCAGTTCTTC	CASGQFRDEQFF
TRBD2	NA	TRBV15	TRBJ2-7	TGTGCCACCTCGCCTAGCGGTCCCTTGGAGCAGTACTTC	CATSPSGPLEQYF
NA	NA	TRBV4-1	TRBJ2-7	TGCGCCAGCAGCCAAGTCAGCGCGTCGGAGAGCTCCTACGAGCAGTACTTC	CASSQVSASESSYEQYF
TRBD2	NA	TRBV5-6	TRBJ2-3	TGTGCCAGCAGCTTGGGGTCGTGGGCTAGCGGGGGAACAGATACGCAGTATTTT	CASSLGSWASGGTDTQYF
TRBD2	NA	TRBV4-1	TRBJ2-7	TGCGCCAGCAGCCAAGTTGGGACTAGCGGGAGTTACGAGCAGTACTTC	CASSQVGTSGSYEQYF
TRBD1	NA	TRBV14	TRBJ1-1	TGTGCCAGCAGCCAACTGGGACAGGCGAACACTGAAGCTTTCTTT	CASSQLGQANTEAFF
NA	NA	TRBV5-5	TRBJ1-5	TGTGCCAGCAGCTTGTCCAGAAATCAGCCCCAGCATTTT	CASSLSRNQPQHF
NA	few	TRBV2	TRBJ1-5	TGTGCCAGCAGTGATGGGGCCGATAGCAATCAGCCCCAGCATTTT	CASSDGADSNQPQHF
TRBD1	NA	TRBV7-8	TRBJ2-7	TGTGCCAGCAGCTTGCGGACAGGGGATCGGTCCTACGAGCAGTACTTC	CASSLRTGDRSYEQYF
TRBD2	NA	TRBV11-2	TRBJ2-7	TGTGCCAGCAGCTTAGCGGGAGGATCCTACGAGCAGTACTTC	CASSLAGGSYEQYF
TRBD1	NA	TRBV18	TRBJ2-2	TGTGCCAGCTCACCACCGGGACAGCCTCGCACCGGGGAGCTGTTTTTT	CASSPPGQPRTGELFF
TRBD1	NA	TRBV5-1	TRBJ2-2	TGCGCCAGCAGGCGGGACAGGGGTGTTTCCGGGGAGCTGTTTTTT	CASRRDRGVSGELFF
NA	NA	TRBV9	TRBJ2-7	TGTGCCAGCAGCGTGGGGACACAGGGCTACGAGCAGTACTTC	CASSVGTQGYEQYF
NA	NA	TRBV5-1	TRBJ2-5	TGCGCCAGCAGCTTTTACCCCAGGGGAACGGGTCAAGAGACCCAGTACTTC	CASSFYPRGTGQETQYF
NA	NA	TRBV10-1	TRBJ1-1	TGCGCCAGCAGTGAAGCCGGGAACACTGAAGCTTTCTTT	CASSEAGNTEAFF
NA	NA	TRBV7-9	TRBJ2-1	TGTGCCAGCAGCTTTTCGGGTTGGGAGTTCTTC	CASSFSGWEFF
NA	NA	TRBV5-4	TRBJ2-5	TGTGCCAGCAGCCTGACAGCCGACCAAGAGACCCAGTACTTC	CASSLTADQETQYF
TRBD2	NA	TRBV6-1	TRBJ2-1	TGTGCCAGCACGGTGGCTAGCGGGCTTTACAATGAGCAGTTCTTC	CASTVASGLYNEQFF
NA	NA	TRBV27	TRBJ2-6	TGTGCCAGCAGTTTCGATCCCGGGACTGGGGCCAACGTCCTGACTTTC	CASSFDPGTGANVLTF
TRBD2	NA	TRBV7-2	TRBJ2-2	TGTGCCAGCAGTTATTCCTCGGCGGGGGGCCCAGGCGGGGAGCTGTTTTTT	CASSYSSAGGPGGELFF
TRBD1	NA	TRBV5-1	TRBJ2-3	TGCGCCAGCAGCTTGAAGAAGGGGGCGTGGACAGATACGCAGTATTTT	CASSLKKGAWTDTQYF
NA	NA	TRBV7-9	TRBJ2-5	TGTGCCAGCAGCCACCCCCTACAGGGTGTCCAAGAGACCCAGTACTTC	CASSHPLQGVQETQYF
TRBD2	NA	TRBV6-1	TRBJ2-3	TGTGCCAGCAGTGAGGCTAGCGGGGGTCTCACAGATACGCAGTATTTT	CASSEASGGLTDTQYF
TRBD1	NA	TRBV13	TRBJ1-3	TGTGCCAGCAGCTTATTTGAGGGGGCGCGGGTCCAAAACACCATATATTTT	CASSLFEGARVQNTIYF
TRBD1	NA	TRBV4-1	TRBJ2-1	TGCGCCAGCAGCCAAGCCGGGACAGTGAATCCCTCCTACAATGAGCAGTTCTTC	CASSQAGTVNPSYNEQFF
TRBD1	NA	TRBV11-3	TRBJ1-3	TGTGCCAGCAGCTTCCGGGACAGGACTTACTCTGGAAACACCATATATTTT	CASSFRDRTYSGNTIYF
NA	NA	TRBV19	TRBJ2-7	TGTGCCAGTAGTATTCTCGGTGGGCGGGACCCATACGAGCAGTACTTC	CASSILGGRDPYEQYF
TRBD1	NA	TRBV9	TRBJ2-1	TGTGCCAGCAGCGTCACAGGGGCGGTCTACAATGAGCAGTTCTTC	CASSVTGAVYNEQFF
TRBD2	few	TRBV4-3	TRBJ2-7	TGCGCCAGCAGCCAAGAGCGGACTAGCGGACCATACGAGCAGTACTTC	CASSQERTSGPYEQYF
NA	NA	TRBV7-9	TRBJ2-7	TGCGCCAGCAGCTCCACGACACCGCCGAGTTACTACGAGCAGTACTTC	CASSSTTPPSYYEQYF
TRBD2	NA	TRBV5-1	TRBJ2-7	TGCGCCAGCAGCCTGACCGGGACTAGCCTAAGGGAGCAGTACTTC	CASSLTGTSLREQYF
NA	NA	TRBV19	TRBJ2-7	TGTGCCAGTAGGACGGGTACTTCCTACGAGCAGTACTTC	CASRTGTSYEQYF
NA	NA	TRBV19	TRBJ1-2	TGTGCCAGTAGGGACGCAGGGGTCGGCTACACCTTC	CASRDAGVGYTF
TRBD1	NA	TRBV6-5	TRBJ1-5	TGTGCCAGCAGTTTGGACACAGGGGGCAATCAGCCCCAGCATTTT	CASSLDTGGNQPQHF
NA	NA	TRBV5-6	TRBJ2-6	TGTGCCAGCAGCTTACGGGGTAGCTCTGGGGCCAACGTCCTGACTTTC	CASSLRGSSGANVLTF
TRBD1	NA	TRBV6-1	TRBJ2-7	TGTGCCAGCAGTGAGCCGGGGGAGTGGACAGGGGTCTACGAGCAGTACTTC	CASSEPGEWTGVYEQYF
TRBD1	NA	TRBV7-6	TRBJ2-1	TGTGCCAGCAGCCAAAGGGGGCCTCTGTACAATGAGCAGTTCTTC	CASSQRGPLYNEQFF